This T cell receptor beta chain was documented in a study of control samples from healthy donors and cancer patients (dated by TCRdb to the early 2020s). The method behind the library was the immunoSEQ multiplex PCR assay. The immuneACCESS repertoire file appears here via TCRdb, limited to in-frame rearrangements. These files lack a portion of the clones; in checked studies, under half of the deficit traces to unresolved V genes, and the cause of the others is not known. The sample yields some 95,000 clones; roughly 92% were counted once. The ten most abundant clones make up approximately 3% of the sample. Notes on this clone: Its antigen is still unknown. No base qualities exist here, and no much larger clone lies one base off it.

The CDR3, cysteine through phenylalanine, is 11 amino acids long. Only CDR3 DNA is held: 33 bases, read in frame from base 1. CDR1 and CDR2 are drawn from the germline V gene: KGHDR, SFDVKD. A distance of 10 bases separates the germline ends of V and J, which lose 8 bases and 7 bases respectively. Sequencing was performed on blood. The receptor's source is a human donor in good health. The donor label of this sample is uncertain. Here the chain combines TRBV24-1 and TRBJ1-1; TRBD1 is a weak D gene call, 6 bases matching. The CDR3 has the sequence CATMGRGEAFF. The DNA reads TGTGCCACCATGGGCAGGGGTGAAGCTTTCTTT.